Presented here are 16 T cell receptor beta chains from one specimen sequenced in a study of naive and memory T cell subsets. The beta constant-region primer was an equimolar mix of two oligonucleotides covering TRBC1 and TRBC2. MiXCR, run by TCRdb on the UMI-ligation and nested PCR reads, gives a single entry per CDR3 protein. The sample records approximately 140,000 distinct CDR3 sequences, approximately 15% being singletons. The source material was naive CD4+ T cells from blood. All receptors come from a human donor in good health.

This sequence joins TRBV20-1 and TRBJ2-1; 9 bases agree with TRBD2. Germline-derived CDR1 and CDR2 are DFQATT and SNEGSKA (reference sequence). There are 15 residues in the CDR3. J was trimmed by 6 bases and V by 1 base; bases with no gene match: 7. The CDR3: CSARVAGALFNEQFF. The CDR3 coding sequence is TGCAGTGCTAGAGTAGCGGGAGCTTTGTTCAATGAGCAGTTCTTC.

The J gene is TRBJ2-7, the V gene TRBV3-1; TRBD1 is a possible D gene (6 bases). The CDR3 length is 16 residues. The germline V and J ends were trimmed by 5 bases and 1 base, with 18 bases remaining between them. Germline assignment: CDR1 LGHDT and CDR2 YNNKEL (reference sequence). The CDR3 nucleotides read TGTGCCAGCAGCTACGAATCCGGGACAAGATCCTACGAGCAGTACTTC. It is translated as CASSYESGTRSYEQYF.

This clonotype was recorded at least ten times. The rearrangement links TRBV25-1 to TRBJ2-1; D is ambiguous. The CDR3 has 10 residues. The ends were cut back, 8 bases at V and 8 bases at J, with 7 bases in the middle. The germline CDR1 and CDR2 sequences are MGHDK and SYGVNS. The CDR3 sequence: CASRHYEQFF. For the CDR3, the DNA is TGTGCCAGCCGCCACTATGAGCAGTTCTTC.

The V and J genes are TRBV7-2 and TRBJ2-7; D is ambiguous. Germline assignment: CDR1 SGHTA and CDR2 FQGNSA. This CDR3 is 13 amino acids long. V shed 4 bases and J shed 2 bases, with 9 bases lying between them. In DNA, the CDR3 is TGTGCCAGCAGCTCCAGCGTGGCCTACGAGCAGTACTTC. It yields the protein CASSSSVAYEQYF. Together with reference TRBV7-2 and TRBJ2-7, the CDR3 gives the full variable domain: GAGVSQSPSNKVTEKGKDVELRCDPISGHTALYWYRQSLGQGLEFLIYFQGNSAPDKSGLPSDRFSAERTGGSVSTLTIQRTQQEDSAVYLCASSSSVAYEQYFGPGTRLTVT.

The V gene is TRBV7-9, the J gene TRBJ2-2, with 13 bases fitting TRBD2. This CDR3 region has 20 residues. CDR1 and CDR2 (germline): SEHNR, FQNEAQ (reference sequence). V lost 2 bases to trimming and J lost 0 bases; unmatched junction nucleotides: 9. CDR3 sequence: CASSLSLRGLAGPNTGELFF. The CDR3 nucleotides are TGTGCCAGCAGCTTAAGCCTGAGGGGACTAGCGGGACCGAACACCGGGGAGCTGTTTTTT.

The sample holds a few counts of this clonotype. The chain couples TRBV7-8 to TRBJ2-2; D possibly corresponds to TRBD2 (6 bases). V dropped 5 bases and J dropped 0 bases, with 10 bases sitting between them. The CDR3 sequence is 15 residues long. Germline V lookup: CDR1 SGHVS, CDR2 FQNEAQ. The CDR3 here is CASSRGAANTGELFF. The CDR3 region has the DNA TGTGCCAGCAGCCGCGGGGCGGCGAACACCGGGGAGCTGTTTTTT.

V and J are TRBV9 and TRBJ2-1; possibly TRBD2 for D (5 bases). Trimming stripped 3 bases from V and 3 bases from J, with 13 bases between. Germline CDR1 is SGDLS and CDR2 is YYNGEE. This CDR3 comprises 15 residues. CDR3 in DNA: TGTGCCAGCAGCGGGGAGCAGAAGGGCTACAATGAGCAGTTCTTC. Its protein product is CASSGEQKGYNEQFF.

The chain couples TRBV20-1 to TRBJ2-1, with D perhaps TRBD1 or TRBD2 (5 bases each). CDR1 is DFQATT and CDR2 is SNEGSKA in the germline V gene (reference sequence). The CDR3 extends over 14 amino acids. Trimming shortened V by 3 bases and J by 0 bases, and 9 bases separated the two germline ends. The DNA for the CDR3 is TGCAGTGCTAGCGGGACCTTCTCCTACAATGAGCAGTTCTTC. Residues: CSASGTFSYNEQFF.

Comment on this clonotype: The junction does not match germline at one end; this may be a read error. This chain uses TRBV5-5 with TRBJ2-1, with a tentative D call TRBD2 (5 bases). The germline CDR1 and CDR2 sequences are SGHKS and YYEKEE (reference sequence). CDR3 length: 15 residues. CDR3: CASSSTAGNYNEQLF. As DNA, the CDR3 is TGTGCCAGCAGCTCCACAGCCGGGAACTACAATGAGCAGCTCTTC. Full variable domain (remainder filled in from reference TRBV5-5 and TRBJ2-1): DAGVTQSPTHLIKTRGQQVTLRCSPISGHKSVSWYQQVLGQGPQFIFQYYEKEERGRGNFPDRFSARQFPNYSSELNVNALLLGDSALYLCASSSTAGNYNEQLFGPGTRLTVL.

This clonotype was seen a few times. The chain combines TRBV30 with TRBJ1-2; possibly TRBD1 for D (6 bases). V was cut by 0 bases and J by 4 bases, with 18 bases left in between. Germline assignment: CDR1 GTSNPN and CDR2 SVGIG (reference sequence). The CDR3 length is 16 residues. CDR3 sequence (DNA): TGTGCCTGGAGTGTACTAACAGGGACGGTTGGCTATGGCTACACCTTC. It translates to CAWSVLTGTVGYGYTF. The full variable domain, rest sourced from reference TRBV30 and TRBJ1-2, is SQTIHQWPATLVQPVGSPLSLECTVEGTSNPNLYWYRQAAGRGLQLLFYSVGIGQISSEVPQNLSASRPQDRQFILSSKKLLLSDSGFYLCAWSVLTGTVGYGYTFGSGTRLTVV.

The rearrangement links TRBV24-1 to TRBJ2-2, with 12 bases that match TRBD2. The CDR3 has 18 amino acids. J gave up 9 bases and V 4 bases, and 14 bases lay outside the gene matches. Per the germline V gene, CDR1 is KGHDR and CDR2 is SFDVKD. The CDR3 coding sequence is TGTGCCACCAGTGAAACCAACGCCGGGACTAGCGGGTTCCGGGAGCTGTTTTTT. Translation: CATSETNAGTSGFRELFF.

This clonotype was seen a few times. This chain connects TRBV4-1 to TRBJ1-2; D remains unclear. CDR1 and CDR2 (germline): MGHRA, YSYEKL. V lost 4 bases and J 6 bases, leaving 12 bases between the germline ends. CDR3 size: 13 residues. CDR3: CASSPSRRDGYTF. Here the CDR3 DNA reads TGCGCCAGCAGCCCCTCCAGGAGAGATGGCTACACCTTC.

The J gene is TRBJ1-1, the V gene TRBV10-3; D ambiguous. Germline CDR1 ENHRY, CDR2 SYGVKD. Trimming pared 4 bases from V and 0 bases from J, leaving 6 bases between. The CDR3 loop spans 13 amino acids. The CDR3 loop reads CAISGTVNTEAFF. CDR3 coding DNA: TGTGCCATCAGTGGGACGGTGAACACTGAAGCTTTCTTT.

This clonotype was seen a handful of times. The chain links TRBV7-9 to TRBJ1-2; a weak D match, TRBD1 (6 bases). The CDR3 spans 13 residues. Trimming stripped 4 bases from V and 2 bases from J, with 8 bases between. Per the germline V gene, CDR1 is SEHNR and CDR2 is FQNEAQ (reference sequence). CDR3 residues: CASSSQGNYGYTF. The CDR3 coding sequence is TGTGCCAGCAGCTCCCAGGGGAACTATGGCTACACCTTC.

V usage is TRBV28 and J usage is TRBJ1-2; D gene ambiguous. Trimming removed 6 bases at V and 4 bases at J, with 18 bases between. Germline loops: CDR1 MDHEN, CDR2 SYDVKM. The CDR3 loop spans 15 amino acids. In DNA, the CDR3 is TGTGCCAGCAGCCCCATAGACCTGCGAGGCTATGGCTACACCTTC. Encoded protein: CASSPIDLRGYGYTF.

This chain links TRBV7-2 with TRBJ1-1; D is undetermined. This CDR3 has 15 residues. V gave up 5 bases and J gave up 5 bases, with 18 bases separating them. Germline CDR1 and CDR2: SGHTA and FQGNSA. For the CDR3, the DNA is TGTGCCAGCAGCGCCGGGTCGACGGTAGGGACTGAAGCTTTCTTT. Translation: CASSAGSTVGTEAFF.